The rows below give T cell receptor beta chains drawn from one sample of a study of blood T cell repertoires in COVID-19. Sequencing used immunoSEQ multiplex PCR; TCRdb keeps in-frame clones, though not all of them. The sample has 110,000 to 150,000 clones; roughly 86% are singletons. Source material: peripheral blood. The receptors come from a human donor in a cohort sampled during active COVID-19. Both conserved end residues are part of each CDR3. The D gene is left open where the match is weak. The size of a clone is reported for some rows only, either as once, few or many, or as a class for expanded clones.

j_call: TRBJ2-3
clone_size: few
cdr3_length: 14
v_call: TRBV28
d_call: -
cdr3_nt: TGTGCCAGCTCTAAGGGGGGGTCCACAGATACGCAGTATTTT
cdr3_aa: CASSKGGSTDTQYF

j_call: TRBJ1-5
clone_size: -
cdr3_length: 14
v_call: TRBV30
d_call: -
cdr3_nt: TGTGCCTGGGCCCCAGGGGTGAGCAATCAGCCCCAGCATTTT
cdr3_aa: CAWAPGVSNQPQHF

j_call: TRBJ1-3
clone_size: -
cdr3_length: 14
v_call: TRBV5-1
d_call: TRBD1
cdr3_nt: TGCGCCAGCAGCCCGGGGACAGCCGGAAACACCATATATTTT
cdr3_aa: CASSPGTAGNTIYF

j_call: TRBJ1-1
clone_size: -
cdr3_length: 15
v_call: TRBV18
d_call: -
cdr3_nt: TGTGCCAGCTCACCCAGCGACGCCCGGAGCACTGAAGCTTTCTTT
cdr3_aa: CASSPSDARSTEAFF

j_call: TRBJ2-7
clone_size: -
cdr3_length: 12
v_call: TRBV6-1
d_call: -
cdr3_nt: TGTGCCAGCAGTGAAGCGGCGCAGGGACAGTACTTC
cdr3_aa: CASSEAAQGQYF

j_call: TRBJ2-7
clone_size: -
cdr3_length: 15
v_call: TRBV28
d_call: TRBD1
cdr3_nt: TGTGCCAGCAGTGTTATCGACAGGGTTGCCTACGAGCAGTACTTC
cdr3_aa: CASSVIDRVAYEQYF

j_call: TRBJ2-5
clone_size: -
cdr3_length: 10
v_call: TRBV21-1
d_call: -
cdr3_nt: TGTGCCAGCGCACGGGAGACCCAGTACTTC
cdr3_aa: CASARETQYF

j_call: TRBJ1-2
clone_size: -
cdr3_length: 15
v_call: TRBV19
d_call: -
cdr3_nt: TGTGCCAGTAGTCCGGGGGGGGGAGTCGGCTATGGCTACACCTTC
cdr3_aa: CASSPGGGVGYGYTF

j_call: TRBJ2-7
clone_size: once
cdr3_length: 12
v_call: TRBV28
d_call: -
cdr3_nt: TGTGCCAGCAGTTCTGCTACGGGAGAGCAGTACTTC
cdr3_aa: CASSSATGEQYF

j_call: TRBJ1-2
clone_size: once
cdr3_length: 15
v_call: TRBV6-1
d_call: TRBD1
cdr3_nt: TGTGCCAGCAGTGAAGCAACAGGGGGCGTGGATGGCTACACCTTC
cdr3_aa: CASSEATGGVDGYTF

j_call: TRBJ1-6
clone_size: once
cdr3_length: 14
v_call: TRBV7-9
d_call: -
cdr3_nt: TGTGCCAGCAGCTCGACAGGAGATAATTCACCCCTCCACTTT
cdr3_aa: CASSSTGDNSPLHF

j_call: TRBJ2-1
clone_size: -
cdr3_length: 18
v_call: TRBV21-1
d_call: -
cdr3_nt: TGTGCCAGCAGCAAAGCAAACTCCTCAGGGGCTTGGGGACCCCGGCAGTTCTTC
cdr3_aa: CASSKANSSGAWGPRQFF

j_call: TRBJ2-7
clone_size: few
cdr3_length: 12
v_call: TRBV29-1
d_call: TRBD1
cdr3_nt: TGCAGCGCCAACCAGGGGGTCGACGAGCAGTACTTC
cdr3_aa: CSANQGVDEQYF

j_call: TRBJ2-2
clone_size: once
cdr3_length: 15
v_call: TRBV5-1
d_call: -
cdr3_nt: TGCGCCAGCAACTCCAGGGTGGGTAACACCGGGGAGCTGTTTTTT
cdr3_aa: CASNSRVGNTGELFF

j_call: TRBJ2-3
clone_size: -
cdr3_length: 14
v_call: TRBV7-3
d_call: -
cdr3_nt: TGTGCCAGCAGCCCCTCCTCGGTGCCAGATACGCAGTATTTT
cdr3_aa: CASSPSSVPDTQYF

j_call: TRBJ1-2
clone_size: -
cdr3_length: 16
v_call: TRBV27
d_call: -
cdr3_nt: TGTGCCAGCAGTTTGGACCCAACAGGGTTGGGTAAGGGCTACACCTTC
cdr3_aa: CASSLDPTGLGKGYTF

j_call: TRBJ1-4
clone_size: -
cdr3_length: 12
v_call: TRBV7-9
d_call: TRBD1
cdr3_nt: TGTGCCAGCGGACAGGGTCAAGGAAAACTGTTTTTT
cdr3_aa: CASGQGQGKLFF

j_call: TRBJ2-3
clone_size: -
cdr3_length: 16
v_call: TRBV27
d_call: TRBD1
cdr3_nt: TGTGCCAGCAGTCTACTGGGACAGGGGGCGTCAGATACGCAGTATTTT
cdr3_aa: CASSLLGQGASDTQYF

j_call: TRBJ2-7
clone_size: -
cdr3_length: 15
v_call: TRBV5-5
d_call: TRBD1
cdr3_nt: TGTGCCAGCGGGCCGACAGGGACGGCCCCGTCCGGGCAGTACTTC
cdr3_aa: CASGPTGTAPSGQYF

j_call: TRBJ2-3
clone_size: once
cdr3_length: 14
v_call: TRBV5-1
d_call: -
cdr3_nt: TGCGCCAGCAGCTTCACGGGGGGCCTAGATACGCAGTATTTT
cdr3_aa: CASSFTGGLDTQYF

j_call: TRBJ1-1
clone_size: -
cdr3_length: 13
v_call: TRBV12-3/TRBV12-4
d_call: -
cdr3_nt: TGTGCCAGCAGTTCCAACCCGGGCACTGAAGCTTTCTTT
cdr3_aa: CASSSNPGTEAFF

j_call: TRBJ1-5
clone_size: -
cdr3_length: 15
v_call: TRBV4-2
d_call: -
cdr3_nt: TGTGCCAGCAGCCAAGATGGACAGCTAAATCAGCCCCAGCATTTT
cdr3_aa: CASSQDGQLNQPQHF